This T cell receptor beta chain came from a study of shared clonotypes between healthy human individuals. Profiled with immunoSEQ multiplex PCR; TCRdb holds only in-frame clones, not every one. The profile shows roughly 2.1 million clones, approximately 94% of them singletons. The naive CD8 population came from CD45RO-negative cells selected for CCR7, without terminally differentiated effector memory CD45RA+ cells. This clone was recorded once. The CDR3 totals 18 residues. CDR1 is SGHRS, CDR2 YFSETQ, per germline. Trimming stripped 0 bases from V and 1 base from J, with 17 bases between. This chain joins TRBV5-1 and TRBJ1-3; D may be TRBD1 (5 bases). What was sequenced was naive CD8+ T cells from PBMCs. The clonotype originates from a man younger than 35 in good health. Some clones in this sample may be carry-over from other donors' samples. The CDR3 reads CASSLEVGGHLSGNTIYF. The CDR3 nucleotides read TGCGCCAGCAGCTTGGAGGTGGGGGGTCACTTATCTGGAAACACCATATATTTT.